This TCR beta chain was profiled in a study of cytomegalovirus exposure and HLA in healthy donors. Study summary: It was reported in a later analysis that the same platform had been used for the approximately 120 validation repertoires as for the approximately 670 first-cohort repertoires.

TCRdb's copy holds only in-frame clones and misses some; the assay was immunoSEQ multiplex PCR. Among 200,000 to 250,000 clones, roughly 87% were seen once, and the ten largest hold 2% to 2.5%. The CDR3 consists of 15 residues. The V and J ends lost 2 bases and 5 bases respectively, with 12 bases between them. Germline V gene data show CDR1 as SNHLY and CDR2 as FYNNEI. Findings and caveats of the study: Reports described diagnosis of cytomegalovirus status by the classifier as highly specific and sensitive.

In the case of this clone: Its antigen is undetermined.

The TCR comes from a woman aged 18-30 years in good health and CMV-seropositive. Sample: PBMCs. V usage is TRBV2 and J usage is TRBJ2-2, with D uncertain. The CDR3 protein is CASSERLADTGELFF. The CDR3, as DNA: TGTGCCAGCAGTGAACGTTTAGCAGATACCGGGGAGCTGTTTTTT.